Shown below are 28 T cell receptor beta chains from a single sample sequenced in a study of T cells in narcolepsy. Assay used: immunoSEQ multiplex PCR; TCRdb lists only in-frame clones, some missing. Among around 17,000 clones, 72% were seen once, and the ten largest hold about 14%. Material: CD45RA- memory CD8+ T cells from PBMCs. These receptors came from a human donor with narcolepsy.

A word on this clone: A far larger clone lies a single base away; this is likely a read error. In nucleotides, the CDR3 is TGTGCCAGCAGCTTGGCCGGGCGGAACTACGAGCAGTACTTC. Protein sequence: CASSLAGRNYEQYF. The V and J genes are TRBV7-6 and TRBJ2-7; D is uncertain. CDR3 size: 14 residues. The V end lost 3 bases, the J end lost 3 bases, and 12 bases lay between the germline ends. CDR1 and CDR2 (germline): SGHVS, FNYEAQ.

V and J are TRBV9 and TRBJ1-2; no clear D. Trimming took off 2 bases at V and 4 bases at J, with 9 bases between the two ends. Per the germline V gene, CDR1 is SGDLS and CDR2 is YYNGEE. The CDR3 runs 13 residues. DNA of the CDR3: TGTGCCAGCAGCGTTGGCAGTCCCTATGGCTACACCTTC. It encodes CASSVGSPYGYTF.

This sequence joins TRBV10-3 and TRBJ2-1; 13 positions match TRBD2. In germline, CDR1 is ENHRY, CDR2 SYGVKD. There are 17 residues in the CDR3. V lost 3 bases, J lost 7 bases, and 9 bases stayed unmatched. The CDR3 nucleotides read TGTGCCATCAGTGACCGACTAGCGGGGGGCCCCCTAAATGAGCAGTTCTTC. This translates into CAISDRLAGGPLNEQFF.

The chain is built from TRBV5-5 and TRBJ1-6, with D maybe TRBD1 (6 bases). Germline assignment: CDR1 SGHKS and CDR2 YYEKEE (reference sequence). CDR3 size: 15 residues. Trimming cost V 4 bases and J 7 bases, with 15 bases left between them. CDR3 in DNA: TGTGCCAGCAGCCCCAACTTAGGGGGAAATTCACCCCTCCACTTT. This encodes CASSPNLGGNSPLHF.

The chain recombines TRBV28 with TRBJ1-2; 9 positions match TRBD1. V shed 5 bases and J 8 bases; nucleotides not matched to a gene: 6. This CDR3 has 13 residues. The germline V gene has CDR1 MDHEN and CDR2 SYDVKM. The DNA of the CDR3 is TGTGCCAGCAGTCCCTGGACAGGGGTGGGCTACACCTTC. Its protein is CASSPWTGVGYTF.

The chain links TRBV7-6 to TRBJ2-5; D might be TRBD1 (6 bases). TRBJ2-7 explains the end of the DNA better; the J call may be wrong. Germline V gene sequence: CDR1 SGHVS, CDR2 FNYEAQ. The length of the CDR3 is 14 residues. CDR3 residues: CASSLLGDTYEQYF. The CDR3 bases are TGTGCCAGCAGCTTACTTGGGGACACCTACGAGCAGTACTTC.

The CDR3 loop reads CATSIDRDGLYEQYF. DNA for the CDR3: TGTGCCACCAGCATCGACCGGGACGGACTCTACGAGCAGTACTTC. This chain connects TRBV15 to TRBJ2-7, with D possibly called TRBD1 or TRBD2 (5 bases each). This CDR3 is built from 15 residues. In germline, CDR1 is LNHNV, CDR2 YYDKDF (reference sequence). Between the trimmed V and J ends, which lost 4 bases and 3 bases, there was a span of 16 bases.

The V gene is TRBV5-1, the J gene TRBJ2-1, with D maybe TRBD1 (6 bases). There are 13 residues in the CDR3. The V gene's germline CDR1 is SGHRS and CDR2 YFSETQ. V shed 3 bases and J shed 9 bases, with 13 bases lying between them. The CDR3 nucleotides are TGCGCCAGCAGCTCCGGACAGCCGGGTGAGCAGTTCTTC. It is translated as CASSSGQPGEQFF.

The chain recombines TRBV2 with TRBJ1-3, with unresolved D. Germline V lookup: CDR1 SNHLY, CDR2 FYNNEI. CDR3 length: 12 amino acids. V shed 8 bases and J shed 0 bases, with 5 bases lying between them. CDR3 protein: CASRYSGNTIYF. The CDR3 coding sequence is TGTGCCAGCCGATACTCTGGAAACACCATATATTTT.

The chain recombines TRBV11-1 with TRBJ1-1; D is undetermined. In germline, CDR1 is SGHAT, CDR2 FQDESV (reference sequence). Trimming left V 3 bases short and J 0 bases short, with 17 bases between. CDR3 length equals 17 residues. The CDR3 protein is CASSFPLGRPMNTEAFF. The DNA of the CDR3 is TGTGCCAGCAGCTTCCCCTTGGGCAGACCTATGAACACTGAAGCTTTCTTT.

The V and J genes are TRBV5-1 and TRBJ2-2; the match to TRBD2 covers 12 bases. The CDR3 extends over 18 amino acids. Germline V gene lookup returns CDR1 SGHRS and CDR2 YFSETQ. Trimming cost V 3 bases and J 2 bases; bases outside gene matches: 8. The DNA of the CDR3 is TGCGCCAGCAGCTCGTCACTAGCGGGAGGCCGTAACACCGGGGAGCTGTTTTTT. Protein product: CASSSSLAGGRNTGELFF.

The chain employs TRBV5-6 and TRBJ2-5; 10 nucleotides align to TRBD2. In germline, CDR1 is SGHDT, CDR2 YYEEEE. CDR3 length: 15 amino acids. The junction had 7 bases not matched to a gene; V was cut back by 3 bases and J by 5 bases. The CDR3 spells CASSSLAGGYETQYF. The CDR3 nucleotides read TGTGCCAGCAGCTCCTTAGCGGGAGGCTACGAGACCCAGTACTTC.

The chain joins TRBV29-1 to TRBJ1-1; tentative D call: TRBD1 (5 bases). The CDR3 consists of 13 residues. Trimming cost V 1 base and J 6 bases, with 12 bases left between them. CDR1 and CDR2 (germline): SQVTM, ANQGSEA. This CDR3 is CSVEGGLMSEAFF. For the CDR3, the DNA is TGCAGCGTTGAAGGGGGCCTGATGTCTGAAGCTTTCTTT.

V and J are TRBV19 and TRBJ1-4; D remains ambiguous. The germline V gene encodes CDR1 LNHDA and CDR2 SQIVND (reference sequence). Trimming left V 4 bases short and J 5 bases short, with 11 bases between. This CDR3 contains 14 residues. The DNA for the CDR3 is TGTGCCAGTAGTAGGGTTTTTCTAAATGAAAAACTGTTTTTT. Translated, it gives CASSRVFLNEKLFF.

The rearrangement uses TRBV9 and TRBJ2-1; D is possibly TRBD2 (5 bases). Germline V gene lookup returns CDR1 SGDLS and CDR2 YYNGEE. CDR3 size: 19 residues. V lost 4 bases and J lost 5, with 28 bases in between. CDR3 in DNA: TGTGCCAGCAGCCTTAGCGATGTGGGCCGCCAACGGCGGGACAATGAGCAGTTCTTC. It codes for CASSLSDVGRQRRDNEQFF. Together with reference TRBV9 and TRBJ2-1, the CDR3 gives the full variable domain: DSGVTQTPKHLITATGQRVTLRCSPRSGDLSVYWYQQSLDQGLQFLIQYYNGEERAKGNILERFSAQQFPDLHSELNLSSLELGDSALYFCASSLSDVGRQRRDNEQFFGPGTRLTVL.

V and J are TRBV9 and TRBJ2-7; perhaps TRBD1 as D (5 bases). V shed 0 bases and J shed 3 bases, with 13 bases lying between them. Germline assignment: CDR1 SGDLS and CDR2 YYNGEE. The CDR3 extends over 15 amino acids. The CDR3 DNA follows: TGTGCCAGCAGCGTAGGGGAAGGGGCGAGCTACGAGCAGTACTTC. It translates to CASSVGEGASYEQYF.

This chain joins TRBV4-1 and TRBJ1-1; perhaps TRBD1 as D (6 bases). The CDR3 runs 14 residues. Between the trimmed V and J ends, which lost 3 bases and 11 bases, there was a span of 19 bases. Looked up from germline, CDR1 is MGHRA and CDR2 is YSYEKL. The CDR3 region is CASSQHPNRARAFF. CDR3 DNA sequence: TGCGCCAGCAGCCAGCACCCAAACAGGGCACGGGCTTTCTTT.

The chain combines TRBV13 with TRBJ1-2; D may be TRBD1 (5 bases). Germline V gene sequence: CDR1 PRHDT, CDR2 FYEKMQ (reference sequence). The CDR3 length is 14 residues. Trimming stripped 8 bases from V and 2 bases from J, with 15 bases between. The CDR3 DNA reads TGTGCCAGCGCAGAGCGGGGCTTCAACTATGGCTACACCTTC. Protein product: CASAERGFNYGYTF.

The V gene is TRBV2, the J gene TRBJ2-7; 7 positions match TRBD1. Looked up from germline, CDR1 is SNHLY and CDR2 is FYNNEI. This CDR3 is 15 amino acids long. V was pared by 7 bases and J by 0 bases, with 9 bases of the junction left unmatched. The DNA of the CDR3 is TGTGCCAGCAACACTGGTCAGGGGGACTCCTACGAGCAGTACTTC. Protein product: CASNTGQGDSYEQYF.

This clone was seen a handful of times. The J gene is TRBJ2-4, the V gene TRBV29-1, with a weak D call TRBD1 (6 bases). V was clipped by 6 bases and J by 4 bases, with 25 bases between them. The germline gives CDR1 SQVTM, CDR2 ANQGSEA. The CDR3 sequence is 17 residues long. CDR3 nucleotides: TGCAGCGTCCTCTCCCCGGGACAACTCTTCGGGAAAAACATTCAGTACTTC. Translating it yields CSVLSPGQLFGKNIQYF.

The chain couples TRBV19 to TRBJ2-7, with D perhaps given as TRBD1 or TRBD2 (5 bases each). This CDR3 spans 14 amino acids. V lost 3 bases and J 3 bases, leaving 12 bases between the germline ends. Germline V CDR1 and CDR2: LNHDA, SQIVND (reference sequence). The CDR3 DNA reads as TGTGCCAGTAGTATGTGGGGGAACGGCTACGAGCAGTACTTC. Residues: CASSMWGNGYEQYF. The variable domain in full, with the rest retrieved from reference TRBV19 and TRBJ2-7, is DGGITQSPKYLFRKEGQNVTLSCEQNLNHDAMYWYRQDPGQGLRLIYYSQIVNDFQKGDIAEGYSVSREKKESFPLTVTSAQKNPTAFYLCASSMWGNGYEQYFGPGTRLTVT.

The J gene is TRBJ2-3, the V gene TRBV29-1, with TRBD2 matching 7 bases. Germline-derived CDR1 and CDR2 are SQVTM and ANQGSEA. V was pared by 0 bases and J by 6 bases, with 6 bases of the junction left unmatched. The CDR3 loop spans 14 amino acids. For the CDR3, the DNA is TGCAGCGTTGAAGAGAGCGGGAACTCCGATACGCAGTATTTT. Translation gives CSVEESGNSDTQYF.

This chain connects TRBV27 to TRBJ2-1; perhaps TRBD2 as D (6 bases). Trimming took off 7 bases at V and 7 bases at J, with 11 bases between the two ends. Germline V lookup: CDR1 MNHEY, CDR2 SMNVEV (reference sequence). The CDR3 consists of 12 residues. CDR3 protein: CASNGGSNEQFF. CDR3 DNA: TGTGCCAGCAACGGAGGGTCAAATGAGCAGTTCTTC.

The chain links TRBV2 to TRBJ1-2; D unclear. Germline-derived CDR1 and CDR2 are SNHLY and FYNNEI. This CDR3 region has 13 residues. The V and J ends lost 7 bases and 1 base respectively, with 10 bases between them. The CDR3 sequence is CASNSLGNYGYTF. The CDR3 nucleotides read TGTGCCAGCAACAGCTTGGGTAACTATGGCTACACCTTC.

V gene TRBV7-8 combines with J gene TRBJ1-1, with D maybe TRBD1 (6 bases). V was trimmed by 4 bases and J by 1 base, leaving 13 bases between them. Germline V gene sequence: CDR1 SGHVS, CDR2 FQNEAQ. The CDR3 has 15 amino acids. This chain's CDR3 is CASSSDGTPNTEAFF. The CDR3, as DNA: TGTGCCAGCAGCTCCGACGGGACACCGAACACTGAAGCTTTCTTT.

The chain uses TRBV13 and TRBJ1-1, with 8 bases lining up with TRBD1. The CDR3 loop spans 14 amino acids. The germline V gene encodes CDR1 PRHDT and CDR2 FYEKMQ (reference sequence). After removal of 4 bases from V and 2 bases from J, the junction contained 3 bases not matched to a gene. Written as DNA, the CDR3 is TGTGCCAGCAGCTCCGGGACAGGAAACACTGAAGCTTTCTTT. Translation gives CASSSGTGNTEAFF.

This chain uses TRBV5-5 with TRBJ1-5, with 7 bases identical to TRBD1. V shed 2 bases, J shed 7 bases, and the junction held 9 bases outside the gene matches. This CDR3 has 15 residues. Germline V gene data show CDR1 as SGHKS and CDR2 as YYEKEE (reference sequence). CDR3 nucleotide sequence: TGTGCCAGCAGCTTCTCCTTTCACAGGGGCCAGCCCCAGCATTTT. Translation: CASSFSFHRGQPQHF.

The chain is built from TRBV7-3 and TRBJ2-3; weak D call: TRBD1 (5 bases). V was pared by 2 bases and J by 5 bases, with 11 bases between. CDR1 SGHTA and CDR2 FQGTGA come from the germline V gene. The CDR3 is made up of 14 amino acids. The CDR3 DNA sequence: TGTGCCAGCAGCTTACAGGGTGGTGGAGATACGCAGTATTTT. Its translation: CASSLQGGGDTQYF.